This is a list of T cell receptor beta chains from one sample in a study of T cell responses to AZD1222 COVID-19 vaccine. Here immunoSEQ multiplex PCR was the method, and the copy in TCRdb shows in-frame clones only, minus some. The table lists about 130,000 clones, 90% of them singletons, with about 7.1% in the top ten. Material: peripheral blood, obtained on day 0 of AZD1222 vaccination. The receptors stem from an adult in good health. The CDR3 runs from the conserved cysteine through the conserved F or W. Fields, in order: V gene, CDR3 protein.

>TRBV6-5
CASRVQGRALHF
>TRBV7-2
CASSLTFLRTF
>TRBV9
CASSVTASGGTDTQYF
>TRBV24-1
CATRVAGGNEQFF
>TRBV6-2/TRBV6-3
CASSSQGPAMGTQYF
>TRBV10-1
CASSDTSGGASNEQFF
>TRBV6-5
CASSYLPTTNYGYTF
>TRBV4-3
CASSQGFTHTEAFF
>TRBV14
CASSQDQGTGDYEQYF
>TRBV2
CASIRVAGFSFGYTF
>TRBV6-6
CASSKRRDSLTDTQYF
>TRBV5-4
CASSLGPGYTF
>TRBV20-1
CSVRKVYEQYF
>TRBV6-5
CASSYTQRGYNEQFF
>TRBV12-2
CASRCLLTGDRSSNQPQHF
>TRBV19
CASSILRSSGNTIYF
>TRBV7-3
CASSLMGQGAYGYTF
>TRBV14
CASSQYPKGTEAFF
>TRBV6-5
CASSSQDLNTEAFF
>TRBV11-2
CASSPQGGTGELFF
>TRBV4-3
CASSSTPHSGNTIYF
>TRBV9
CATAPAPGPGTQYF
>TRBV7-6
CASSLAGPYGYTF
>TRBV19
CASSLAETQYF
>TRBV28
CASSPAEGLAGVGGDTQYF
>TRBV20-1
CSALLQETQYF
>TRBV28
CASSLGRNTEAFF
>TRBV5-8
CASSATGINTGELFF
>TRBV6-6
CASSLYFGLAGGRETQYF